The text below deals with one T cell receptor beta chain. Its cognate antigen is unknown. This specimen comes from a study of a mutant IDH1 vaccine in newly diagnosed glioma. Across the study: First vaccine doses came 4-6 weeks after radiotherapy alone, or with temozolomide cycles. Prior therapy was radiotherapy, temozolomide, or both; most received both. Broader study findings: Patients mounted vaccine-induced immune responses in around 93% of cases.

The repertoire was sequenced with immunoSEQ multiplex PCR; TCRdb's copy has only in-frame clones and lacks some. The table shows around 60,000 clones, with roughly 76% occurring only once. Trimming took 0 bases from V and 6 from J, leaving 5 bases between them. The CDR3 contains 13 residues. Germline loops: CDR1 SNHLY, CDR2 FYNNEI. As to time point: week 35, safety follow-up. What each vaccine dose contained was 300 ug of mutant IDH1 20-mer peptide, accompanied by topical imiquimod. Eight vaccinations went to patients in weeks 1, 3, 5, 7, 11, 15, 19, 23. This clonotype was obtained from a man aged 40-49 years with glioma. The source material was PBMCs, sampled from a glioma patient whose treatment included an IDH1 peptide vaccine. The chain couples TRBV2 to TRBJ2-2; D is ambiguous. The CDR3 nucleotides are TGTGCCAGCAGTGAAGCGCCCGCCGGGGAGCTGTTTTTT. Its translation is CASSEAPAGELFF.